The rows below give T cell receptor beta chains drawn from one sample of a study of response to subunit inactivated influenza vaccine. MiXCR was run by TCRdb on the RT-PCR reads, yielding one entry per CDR3 protein. The sample records a few hundred thousand distinct CDR3 sequences, roughly 15% being singletons. This sample comprised PBMCs from blood, obtained roughly 12 days after vaccination. The receptors shown here come from a man aged 50-59 years who received an inactivated influenza vaccine. Each CDR3 is given without its conserved first and last residue. A D gene is named only where the DNA matches it firmly.

D gene: -
V gene: TRBV5-1
J gene: TRBJ1-1
CDR3 protein: ASSLVAGVEAF

D gene: TRBD2
V gene: TRBV7-9
J gene: TRBJ2-7
CDR3 protein: ASSWESGTTYEQY

D gene: -
V gene: TRBV27
J gene: TRBJ1-5
CDR3 protein: ASSLLQGGQPQH

D gene: -
V gene: TRBV15
J gene: TRBJ2-7
CDR3 protein: ATSDTYEQY

D gene: TRBD1
V gene: TRBV6-2/TRBV6-3
J gene: TRBJ1-1
CDR3 protein: ASSKTGITEAF

D gene: TRBD1
V gene: TRBV6-5
J gene: TRBJ2-1
CDR3 protein: ASSYPTGGPYNEQF

D gene: -
V gene: TRBV4-2
J gene: TRBJ1-1
CDR3 protein: ASSQGQFGGTEAF

D gene: -
V gene: TRBV7-8
J gene: TRBJ2-5
CDR3 protein: ASSLLTDREQY

D gene: -
V gene: TRBV27
J gene: TRBJ1-1
CDR3 protein: ASRGGGGHFLTEAF

D gene: TRBD2
V gene: TRBV20-1
J gene: TRBJ2-7
CDR3 protein: SARATSRYEQY